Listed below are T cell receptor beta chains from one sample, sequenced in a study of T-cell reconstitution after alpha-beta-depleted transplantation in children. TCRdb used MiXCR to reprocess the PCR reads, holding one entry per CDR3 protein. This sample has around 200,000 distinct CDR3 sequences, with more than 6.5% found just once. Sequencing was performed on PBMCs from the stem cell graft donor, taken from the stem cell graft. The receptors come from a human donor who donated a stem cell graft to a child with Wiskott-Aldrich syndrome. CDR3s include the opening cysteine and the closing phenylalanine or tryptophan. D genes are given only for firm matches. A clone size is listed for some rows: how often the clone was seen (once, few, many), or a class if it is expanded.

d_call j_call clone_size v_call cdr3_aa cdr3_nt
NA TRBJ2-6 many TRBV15 CATSRTRGGGYSSGANVLTF TGTGCCACCAGCAGGACCAGAGGCGGCGGGTACAGCTCTGGGGCCAACGTCCTGACTTTC
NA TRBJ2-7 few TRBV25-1 CASTRDTSYEQYF TGTGCCAGCACCCGGGACACGTCCTACGAGCAGTACTTC
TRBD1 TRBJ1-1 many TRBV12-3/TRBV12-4 CASSLTGDTEAFF TGTGCCAGCAGTTTGACAGGGGACACTGAAGCTTTCTTT
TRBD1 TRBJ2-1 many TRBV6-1 CASRPRVGTGGLYNEQFF TGTGCCAGCAGACCTCGGGTTGGAACAGGGGGTCTGTACAATGAGCAGTTCTTC
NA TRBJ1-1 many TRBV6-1 CASSDLAEAFF TGTGCCAGCAGTGACTTGGCTGAAGCTTTCTTT
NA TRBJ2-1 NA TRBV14 CASSQVFQGYSPYNEQFF TGTGCCAGCAGCCAAGTGTTCCAGGGGTATAGCCCCTACAATGAGCAGTTCTTC
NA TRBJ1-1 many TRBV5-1 CASSLEEGLLAFF TGCGCCAGCAGCTTGGAGGAGGGATTATTAGCTTTCTTT
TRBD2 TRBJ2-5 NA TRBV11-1 CASSLAFFWDATPGLALEETQYF TGTGCCAGCAGCTTAGCTTTCTTTTGGGATGCAACGCCGGGACTAGCGTTAGAAGAGACCCAGTACTTC
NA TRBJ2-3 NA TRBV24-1 CATSDPTSRGTDTQYF TGTGCCACCAGTGACCCCACTAGTAGGGGGACAGATACGCAGTATTTT
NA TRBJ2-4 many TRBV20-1 CSAKYQAKNIQYF TGCAGTGCCAAATACCAAGCCAAAAACATTCAGTACTTC
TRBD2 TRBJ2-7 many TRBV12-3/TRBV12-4 CASSFGTSGTYEQYF TGTGCCAGCAGTTTTGGCACTAGCGGTACCTACGAGCAGTACTTC
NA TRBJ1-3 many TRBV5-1 CASSLDGVKVGNTIYF TGCGCCAGCAGCTTGGATGGGGTGAAAGTTGGAAACACCATATATTTT
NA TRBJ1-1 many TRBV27 CASSRQVHTEAFF TGTGCCAGCAGCCGGCAGGTCCACACTGAAGCTTTCTTT
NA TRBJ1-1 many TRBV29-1 CSERTSVMNTEAFF TGCAGCGAAAGGACAAGCGTAATGAACACTGAAGCTTTCTTT
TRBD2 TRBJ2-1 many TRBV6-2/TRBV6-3 CASSRTSQGEQFF TGTGCCAGCAGTCGGACTAGCCAGGGTGAGCAGTTCTTC
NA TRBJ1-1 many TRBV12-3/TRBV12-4 CASSLSGGTEAFF TGTGCCAGCAGCTTGTCGGGGGGCACTGAAGCTTTCTTT
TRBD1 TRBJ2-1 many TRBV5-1 CASSLGPRQGAGEQFF TGCGCCAGCAGCTTGGGACCGAGACAGGGGGCTGGGGAGCAGTTCTTC
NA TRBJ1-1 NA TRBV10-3 CAISESGGKTEAFF TGTGCCATCAGTGAGTCCGGGGGTAAGACTGAAGCTTTCTTT
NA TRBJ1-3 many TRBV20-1 CSANRDSSGNTIYF TGCAGTGCCAACAGGGATTCCTCTGGAAACACCATATATTTT